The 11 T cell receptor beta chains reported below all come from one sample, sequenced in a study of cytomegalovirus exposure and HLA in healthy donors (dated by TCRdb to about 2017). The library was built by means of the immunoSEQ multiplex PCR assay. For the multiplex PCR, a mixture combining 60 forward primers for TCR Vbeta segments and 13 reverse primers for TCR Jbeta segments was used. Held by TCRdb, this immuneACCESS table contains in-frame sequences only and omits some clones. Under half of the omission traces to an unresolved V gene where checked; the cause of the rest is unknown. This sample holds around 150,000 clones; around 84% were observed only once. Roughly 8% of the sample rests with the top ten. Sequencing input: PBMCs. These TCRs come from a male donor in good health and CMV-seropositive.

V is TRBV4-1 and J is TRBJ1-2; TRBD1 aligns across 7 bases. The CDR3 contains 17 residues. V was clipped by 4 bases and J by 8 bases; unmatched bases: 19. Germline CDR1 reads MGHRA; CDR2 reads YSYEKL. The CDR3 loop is CASSPVSGTDGAKGYTF. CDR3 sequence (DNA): TGCGCCAGCAGCCCAGTATCCGGGACAGATGGTGCTAAGGGCTACACCTTC.

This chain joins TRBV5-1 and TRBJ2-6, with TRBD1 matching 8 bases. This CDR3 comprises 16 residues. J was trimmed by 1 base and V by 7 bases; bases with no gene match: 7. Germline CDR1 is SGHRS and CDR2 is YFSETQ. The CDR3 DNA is TGCGCCAGCGACAGGGGTCCTTGGTCTGGGGCCAACGTCCTGACTTTC. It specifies CASDRGPWSGANVLTF.

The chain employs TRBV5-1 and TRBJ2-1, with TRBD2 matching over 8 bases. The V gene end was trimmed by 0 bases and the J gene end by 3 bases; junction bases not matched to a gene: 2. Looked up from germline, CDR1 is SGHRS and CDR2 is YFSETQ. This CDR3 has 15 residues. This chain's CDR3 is CASSLGTSLYNEQFF. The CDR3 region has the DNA TGCGCCAGCAGCTTGGGGACTAGCCTCTACAATGAGCAGTTCTTC.

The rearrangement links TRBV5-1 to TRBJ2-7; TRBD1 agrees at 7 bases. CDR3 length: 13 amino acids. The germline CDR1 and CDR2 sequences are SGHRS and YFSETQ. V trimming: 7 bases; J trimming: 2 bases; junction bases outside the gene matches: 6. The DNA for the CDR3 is TGCGCCAGCGGGGACAGACCAACCTACGAGCAGTACTTC. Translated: CASGDRPTYEQYF.

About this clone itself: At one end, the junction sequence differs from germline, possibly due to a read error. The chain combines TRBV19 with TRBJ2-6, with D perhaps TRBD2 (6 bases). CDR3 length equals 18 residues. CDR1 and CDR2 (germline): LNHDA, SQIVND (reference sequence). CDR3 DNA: TGTGCCAGTAGTATGGGCGGGGCCCACCGCTCTGGGGCCAACGGCCTGACTTTC. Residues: CASSMGGAHRSGANGLTF.

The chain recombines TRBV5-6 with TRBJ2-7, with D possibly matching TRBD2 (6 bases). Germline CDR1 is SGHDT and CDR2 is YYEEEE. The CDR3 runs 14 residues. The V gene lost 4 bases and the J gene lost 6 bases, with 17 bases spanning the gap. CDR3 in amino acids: CASSVTGRRGEQYF. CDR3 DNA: TGTGCCAGCAGCGTTACGGGACGGCGGGGCGAGCAGTACTTC.

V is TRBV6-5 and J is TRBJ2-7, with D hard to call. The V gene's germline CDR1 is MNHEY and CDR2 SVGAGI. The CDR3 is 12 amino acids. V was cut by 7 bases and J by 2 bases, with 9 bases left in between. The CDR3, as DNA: TGTGCCAGCAATCAGAATCCCTACGAGCAGTACTTC. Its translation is CASNQNPYEQYF.

The CDR3 spells CASIGQGVFEQYF. CDR3 nucleotide sequence: TGTGCCAGCATCGGACAGGGGGTTTTCGAGCAGTACTTC. This chain connects TRBV2 to TRBJ2-7, with 10 bases aligning to TRBD1. Germline V gene sequence: CDR1 SNHLY, CDR2 FYNNEI. The CDR3 loop spans 13 amino acids. J gave up 6 bases and V 7 bases, and 6 bases lay outside the gene matches.

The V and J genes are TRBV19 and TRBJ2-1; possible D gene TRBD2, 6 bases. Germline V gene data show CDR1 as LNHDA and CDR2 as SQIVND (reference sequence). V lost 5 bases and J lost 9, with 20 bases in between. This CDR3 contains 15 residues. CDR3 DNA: TGTGCCAGTAGTTCCTTTGATCCGGGAGCTTTTGAGCAGTTCTTC. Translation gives CASSSFDPGAFEQFF.

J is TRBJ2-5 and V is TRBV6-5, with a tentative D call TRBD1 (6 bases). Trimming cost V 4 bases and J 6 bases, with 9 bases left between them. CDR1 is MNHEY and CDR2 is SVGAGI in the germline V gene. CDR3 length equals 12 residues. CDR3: CASSSWGQTQYF. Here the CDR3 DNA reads TGTGCCAGCAGTTCCTGGGGGCAGACCCAGTACTTC.

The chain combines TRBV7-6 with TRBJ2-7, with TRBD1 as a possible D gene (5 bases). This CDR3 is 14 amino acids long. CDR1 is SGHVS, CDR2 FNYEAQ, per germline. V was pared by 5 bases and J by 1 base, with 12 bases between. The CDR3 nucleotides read TGTGCCAGCAGCCCTTCCCAGGGTTCCTACGAGCAGTACTTC. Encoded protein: CASSPSQGSYEQYF. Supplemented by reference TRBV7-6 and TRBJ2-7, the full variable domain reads GAGVSQSPRYKVTKRGQDVALRCDPISGHVSLYWYRQALGQGPEFLTYFNYEAQQDKSGLPNDRFSAERPEGSISTLTIQRTEQRDSAMYRCASSPSQGSYEQYFGPGTRLTVT.